This is a list of T cell receptor beta chains from one sample in a study of blood T cell repertoires in COVID-19. TCRdb's table, derived via immunoSEQ multiplex PCR, lists solely in-frame clones and lacks some. The table includes tens of thousands of clones, approximately 80% detected once. The material sequenced was peripheral blood. These receptors all stem from a woman aged 55-75 years with acute or convalescent COVID-19. CDR3s include the opening cysteine and the closing phenylalanine or tryptophan. Fields, in order: D gene, clone size, CDR3 length, J gene, V gene, CDR3 protein, CDR3 DNA. The D gene is left open where the match is weak. Clone size appears in some rows only: once, few, many, or a class for an expanded clone.

d_call: TRBD1
clone_size: -
cdr3_length: 14
j_call: TRBJ1-2
v_call: TRBV7-9
cdr3_aa: CASSQGQGNYGYTF
cdr3_nt: TGTGCCAGCAGCCAGGGACAGGGGAACTATGGCTACACCTTC

d_call: -
clone_size: -
cdr3_length: 14
j_call: TRBJ2-2
v_call: TRBV19
cdr3_aa: CASTAGRGVRELFF
cdr3_nt: TGTGCCAGCACGGCGGGTCGAGGTGTCCGGGAGCTGTTTTTT

d_call: TRBD1
clone_size: -
cdr3_length: 14
j_call: TRBJ1-2
v_call: TRBV11-2
cdr3_aa: CASSPGQGAYGYTF
cdr3_nt: TGTGCCAGCAGCCCCGGACAGGGAGCCTATGGCTACACCTTC

d_call: -
clone_size: -
cdr3_length: 15
j_call: TRBJ2-5
v_call: TRBV18
cdr3_aa: CASSPSPTSPETQYF
cdr3_nt: TGTGCCAGCTCACCTTCCCCGACATCACCCGAGACCCAGTACTTC

d_call: -
clone_size: -
cdr3_length: 12
j_call: TRBJ2-7
v_call: TRBV2
cdr3_aa: CASSYRVYEQYF
cdr3_nt: TGTGCCAGCAGTTACAGGGTATACGAGCAGTACTTC

d_call: -
clone_size: once
cdr3_length: 14
j_call: TRBJ2-3
v_call: TRBV21-1
cdr3_aa: CASSKGAVKDTQYF
cdr3_nt: TGTGCCAGCAGCAAAGGGGCAGTCAAAGATACGCAGTATTTT

d_call: TRBD2
clone_size: -
cdr3_length: 16
j_call: TRBJ2-3
v_call: TRBV7-2
cdr3_aa: CASSLGLAASTDTQYF
cdr3_nt: TGTGCCAGCAGCCTAGGACTAGCGGCCAGCACAGATACGCAGTATTTT

d_call: TRBD2
clone_size: -
cdr3_length: 17
j_call: TRBJ2-1
v_call: TRBV2
cdr3_aa: CASSEWGSGGAANEQFF
cdr3_nt: TGTGCCAGCAGTGAATGGGGAAGCGGGGGGGCCGCCAATGAGCAGTTCTTC

d_call: TRBD2
clone_size: -
cdr3_length: 18
j_call: TRBJ2-1
v_call: TRBV19
cdr3_aa: CASSIGKAGAPTYNEQFF
cdr3_nt: TGTGCCAGTAGTATCGGGAAAGCGGGGGCCCCTACCTACAATGAGCAGTTCTTC

d_call: TRBD1
clone_size: -
cdr3_length: 14
j_call: TRBJ2-5
v_call: TRBV5-1
cdr3_aa: CASSTGQPQETQYF
cdr3_nt: TGCGCCAGCAGCACGGGACAGCCCCAAGAGACCCAGTACTTC

d_call: TRBD1
clone_size: -
cdr3_length: 15
j_call: TRBJ1-6
v_call: TRBV4-3
cdr3_aa: CASSQRQGAESPLHF
cdr3_nt: TGCGCCAGCAGCCAGAGACAGGGGGCAGAATCACCCCTCCACTTT

d_call: -
clone_size: -
cdr3_length: 16
j_call: TRBJ1-1
v_call: TRBV5-6
cdr3_aa: CASSDFESRDRVEAFF
cdr3_nt: TGTGCCAGCAGTGATTTTGAGTCAAGAGACCGGGTTGAAGCTTTCTTT

d_call: -
clone_size: -
cdr3_length: 14
j_call: TRBJ1-3
v_call: TRBV24-1
cdr3_aa: CATSEGLFGNTIYF
cdr3_nt: TGTGCCACCAGTGAAGGACTCTTCGGAAACACCATATATTTT

d_call: -
clone_size: once
cdr3_length: 13
j_call: TRBJ2-3
v_call: TRBV2
cdr3_aa: CASSEILDGTQYF
cdr3_nt: TGTGCCAGCAGTGAAATCCTAGATGGAACGCAGTATTTT

d_call: -
clone_size: -
cdr3_length: 13
j_call: TRBJ1-1
v_call: TRBV28
cdr3_aa: CASSRHMNTEAFF
cdr3_nt: TGTGCCAGCAGTAGACACATGAACACTGAAGCTTTCTTT

d_call: TRBD1
clone_size: few
cdr3_length: 16
j_call: TRBJ2-7
v_call: TRBV14
cdr3_aa: CASSQGAWDRSYEQYF
cdr3_nt: TGTGCCAGCAGCCAAGGGGCTTGGGACAGGTCGTACGAGCAGTACTTC

d_call: -
clone_size: -
cdr3_length: 10
j_call: TRBJ1-2
v_call: TRBV2
cdr3_aa: CASSPDQTTF
cdr3_nt: TGTGCCAGCAGTCCAGACCAGACTACCTTC

d_call: -
clone_size: many
cdr3_length: 14
j_call: TRBJ2-5
v_call: TRBV6-5
cdr3_aa: CASSYGGTQETQYF
cdr3_nt: TGTGCCAGCAGTTACGGGGGGACCCAAGAGACCCAGTACTTC

d_call: TRBD1
clone_size: -
cdr3_length: 13
j_call: TRBJ1-6
v_call: TRBV29-1
cdr3_aa: CSASGTGGSPLHF
cdr3_nt: TGCAGCGCCTCCGGGACAGGGGGTTCACCCCTCCACTTT

d_call: -
clone_size: once
cdr3_length: 15
j_call: TRBJ1-5
v_call: TRBV4-1
cdr3_aa: CASSLTGILNQPQHF
cdr3_nt: TGCGCCAGCAGCCTAACAGGGATCCTCAATCAGCCCCAGCATTTT

d_call: TRBD1
clone_size: -
cdr3_length: 18
j_call: TRBJ1-4
v_call: TRBV5-1
cdr3_aa: CASSLVRQGGVTNEKLFF
cdr3_nt: TGCGCCAGCAGCTTGGTTCGGCAGGGGGGAGTAACTAATGAAAAACTGTTTTTT

d_call: TRBD1
clone_size: few
cdr3_length: 14
j_call: TRBJ2-1
v_call: TRBV2
cdr3_aa: CASSETGGWSEQFF
cdr3_nt: TGTGCCAGCAGTGAGACAGGGGGCTGGAGTGAGCAGTTCTTC

d_call: TRBD1
clone_size: once
cdr3_length: 14
j_call: TRBJ2-7
v_call: TRBV7-2
cdr3_aa: CASSLVDRDAEQYF
cdr3_nt: TGTGCCAGCAGCTTAGTGGACAGGGATGCCGAGCAGTACTTC

d_call: -
clone_size: -
cdr3_length: 14
j_call: TRBJ1-3
v_call: TRBV6-2/TRBV6-3
cdr3_aa: CASSYRGSGNTIYF
cdr3_nt: TGTGCCAGCAGTTATCGAGGGTCCGGAAACACCATATATTTT

d_call: TRBD1
clone_size: -
cdr3_length: 15
j_call: TRBJ1-5
v_call: TRBV27
cdr3_aa: CASSRDRAEDQPQHF
cdr3_nt: TGTGCCAGCAGCCGGGACAGGGCGGAGGATCAGCCCCAGCATTTT

d_call: -
clone_size: -
cdr3_length: 14
j_call: TRBJ2-5
v_call: TRBV7-9
cdr3_aa: CASSLRTGQETQYF
cdr3_nt: TGTGCCAGCAGCTTACGCACAGGTCAAGAGACCCAGTACTTC

d_call: TRBD1
clone_size: -
cdr3_length: 15
j_call: TRBJ2-2
v_call: TRBV5-6
cdr3_aa: CASSLGQGNTGELFF
cdr3_nt: TGTGCCAGCAGCTTGGGACAGGGTAACACCGGGGAGCTGTTTTTT

d_call: TRBD1
clone_size: -
cdr3_length: 13
j_call: TRBJ2-7
v_call: TRBV5-6
cdr3_aa: CASSLGTGDEQYF
cdr3_nt: TGTGCCAGCAGCCTTGGGACAGGGGACGAGCAGTACTTC

d_call: TRBD1
clone_size: -
cdr3_length: 15
j_call: TRBJ2-1
v_call: TRBV2
cdr3_aa: CASSGGTGLYNEQFF
cdr3_nt: TGTGCCAGCAGTGGAGGGACAGGGCTCTACAATGAGCAGTTCTTC